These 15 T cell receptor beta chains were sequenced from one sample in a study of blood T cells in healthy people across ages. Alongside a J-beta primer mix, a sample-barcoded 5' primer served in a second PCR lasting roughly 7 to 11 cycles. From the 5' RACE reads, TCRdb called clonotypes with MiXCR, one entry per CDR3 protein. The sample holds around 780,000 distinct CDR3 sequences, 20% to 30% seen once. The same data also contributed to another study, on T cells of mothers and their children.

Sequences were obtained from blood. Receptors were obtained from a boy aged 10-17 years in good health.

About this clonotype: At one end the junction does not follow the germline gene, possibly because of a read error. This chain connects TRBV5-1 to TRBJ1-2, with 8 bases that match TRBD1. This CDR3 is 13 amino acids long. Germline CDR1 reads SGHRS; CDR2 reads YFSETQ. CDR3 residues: CASRLGQAYGYTF. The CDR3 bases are TGCGCCAGCAGATTGGGACAGGCCTATGGCTACACCTTC.

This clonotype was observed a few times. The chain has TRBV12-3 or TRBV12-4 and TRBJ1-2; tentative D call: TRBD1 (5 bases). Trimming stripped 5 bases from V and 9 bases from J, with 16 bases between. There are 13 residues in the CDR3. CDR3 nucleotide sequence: TGTGCCAGCAGTCCCACTTCAGGGATCAGCTACACCTTC. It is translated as CASSPTSGISYTF.

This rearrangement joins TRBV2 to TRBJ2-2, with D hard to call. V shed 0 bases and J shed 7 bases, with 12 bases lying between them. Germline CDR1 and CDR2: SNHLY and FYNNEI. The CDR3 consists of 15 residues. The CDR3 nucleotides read TGTGCCAGCAGTGAAGCAAGATCGAGTGGCGGGGAGCTGTTTTTT. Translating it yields CASSEARSSGGELFF.

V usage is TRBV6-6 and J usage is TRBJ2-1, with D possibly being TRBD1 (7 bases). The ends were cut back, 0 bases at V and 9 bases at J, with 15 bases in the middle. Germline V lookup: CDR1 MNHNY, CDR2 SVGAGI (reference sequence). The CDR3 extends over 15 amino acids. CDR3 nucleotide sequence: TGTGCCAGCAGTTACTCCACAGGGGATAGCGGTGAGCAGTTCTTC. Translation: CASSYSTGDSGEQFF.

The CDR3 loop is CASGAGGRRNEQFF. CDR3 bases: TGTGCCAGCGGAGCGGGGGGGCGACGCAATGAGCAGTTCTTC. The chain couples TRBV6-5 to TRBJ2-1, with TRBD2 identical over 10 bases. Germline-derived CDR1 and CDR2 are MNHEY and SVGAGI. V was clipped by 8 bases and J by 6 bases; unmatched bases: 7. The CDR3 contains 14 residues.

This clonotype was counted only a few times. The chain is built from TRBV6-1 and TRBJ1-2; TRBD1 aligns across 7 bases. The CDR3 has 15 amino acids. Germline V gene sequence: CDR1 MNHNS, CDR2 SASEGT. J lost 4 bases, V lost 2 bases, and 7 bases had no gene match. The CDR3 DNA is TGTGCCAGCAGTGAAACAGGGGCCGGGGGCTATGGCTACACCTTC. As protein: CASSETGAGGYGYTF.

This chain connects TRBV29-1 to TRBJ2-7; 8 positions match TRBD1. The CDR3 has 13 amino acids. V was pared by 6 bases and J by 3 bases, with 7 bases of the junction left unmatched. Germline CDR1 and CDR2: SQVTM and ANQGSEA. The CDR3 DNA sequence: TGCAGCGTGACCGGGACAGGACGCTACGAGCAGTACTTC. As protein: CSVTGTGRYEQYF.

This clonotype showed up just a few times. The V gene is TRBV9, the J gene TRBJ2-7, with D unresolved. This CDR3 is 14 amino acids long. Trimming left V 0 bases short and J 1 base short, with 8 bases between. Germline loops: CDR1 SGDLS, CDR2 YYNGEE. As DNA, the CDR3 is TGTGCCAGCAGCGTAGCCGGGCGGTCCTACGAGCAGTACTTC. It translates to CASSVAGRSYEQYF.

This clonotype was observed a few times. For the CDR3, the DNA is TGTGCCAGCAGCCACCCGGACAGCCTTCGGGAGCAGTTCTTC. Its protein is CASSHPDSLREQFF. The chain combines TRBV3-1 with TRBJ2-1, with D tentatively TRBD1 (6 bases). CDR3 length: 14 amino acids. With 3 bases removed from V and 10 bases from J, the gap between germline ends came to 16 bases. Germline V gene data show CDR1 as LGHDT and CDR2 as YNNKEL (reference sequence).

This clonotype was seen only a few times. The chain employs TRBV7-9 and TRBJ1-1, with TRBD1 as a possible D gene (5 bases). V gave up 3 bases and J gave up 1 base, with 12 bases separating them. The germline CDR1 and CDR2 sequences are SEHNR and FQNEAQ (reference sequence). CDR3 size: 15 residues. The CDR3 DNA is TGTGCCAGCAGCTTCCTTTGGGACGCGAACACTGAAGCTTTCTTT. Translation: CASSFLWDANTEAFF.

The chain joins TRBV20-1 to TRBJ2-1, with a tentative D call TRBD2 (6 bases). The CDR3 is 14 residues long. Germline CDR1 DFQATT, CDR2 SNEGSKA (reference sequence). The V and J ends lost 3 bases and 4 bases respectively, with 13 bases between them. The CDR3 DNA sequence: TGCAGTGCTAGCGGGGGTTTCTCTTACAATGAGCAGTTCTTC. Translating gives CSASGGFSYNEQFF.

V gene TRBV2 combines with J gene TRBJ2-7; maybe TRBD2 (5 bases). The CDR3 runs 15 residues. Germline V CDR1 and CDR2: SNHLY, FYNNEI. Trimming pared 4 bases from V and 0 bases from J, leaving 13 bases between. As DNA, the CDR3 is TGTGCCAGCAGTGGGCCGGGAAACTCCTCCTACGAGCAGTACTTC. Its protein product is CASSGPGNSSYEQYF.

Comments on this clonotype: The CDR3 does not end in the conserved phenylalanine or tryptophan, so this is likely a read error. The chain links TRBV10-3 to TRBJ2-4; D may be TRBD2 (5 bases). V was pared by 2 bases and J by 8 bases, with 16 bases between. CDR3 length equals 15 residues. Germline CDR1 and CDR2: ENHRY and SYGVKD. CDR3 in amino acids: CAISETMVGRDIQYL. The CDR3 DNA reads TGTGCCATCAGTGAGACTATGGTCGGGCGGGACATTCAGTACCTC.

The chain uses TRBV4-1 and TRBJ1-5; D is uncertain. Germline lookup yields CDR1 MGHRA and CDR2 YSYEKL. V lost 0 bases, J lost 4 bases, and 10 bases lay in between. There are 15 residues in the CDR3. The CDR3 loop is CASSQERTENQPQHF. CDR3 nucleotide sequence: TGCGCCAGCAGCCAAGAGAGGACGGAGAATCAGCCCCAGCATTTT.

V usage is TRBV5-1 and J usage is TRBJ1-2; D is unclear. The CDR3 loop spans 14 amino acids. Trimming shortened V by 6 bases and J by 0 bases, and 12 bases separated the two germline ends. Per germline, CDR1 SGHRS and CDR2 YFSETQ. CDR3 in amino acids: CASKLDRTNYGYTF. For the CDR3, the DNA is TGCGCCAGCAAACTGGACCGCACTAACTATGGCTACACCTTC.